The entry below describes one TCR beta chain. This entry comes from a study of T cell changes during pregnancy in multiple sclerosis. Assay: immunoSEQ multiplex PCR; the TCRdb copy retains only in-frame clones and omits some. This table has just under 95,000 clones, over 80% appearing once. This sequence was found in a female donor with multiple sclerosis, enrolled in a pregnancy study. This material consisted of peripheral blood, taken in the first trimester of pregnancy.

CDR3 sequence: CASSLAPQGLMTEAFF. CDR3 bases: TGTGCCAGCAGCTTAGCCCCACAGGGGTTGATGACTGAAGCTTTCTTT. The chain has TRBV7-6 and TRBJ1-1, with 7 bases identical to TRBD1. This CDR3 region has 16 residues. The V gene end was trimmed by 0 bases and the J gene end by 5 bases; junction bases not matched to a gene: 9. CDR1 and CDR2 from the germline V gene are SGHVS and FNYEAQ.